Shown below are 20 T cell receptor beta chains from a single sample sequenced in a study of blood T cell repertoires in COVID-19. TCRdb keeps only in-frame clones here, not all; method: immunoSEQ multiplex PCR. The sample includes roughly 200,000 clones, 80% to 85% seen only once; the top ten take around 8%. Sample: peripheral blood. The source of these receptors is a woman over 75 with COVID-19, enrolled during active disease.

The V and J genes are TRBV7-3 and TRBJ2-1, with 9 bases fitting TRBD2. CDR3 length equals 15 residues. Looked up from germline, CDR1 is SGHTA and CDR2 is FQGTGA. J gave up 9 bases and V 6 bases, and 12 bases lay outside the gene matches. The DNA of the CDR3 is TGTGCCAGCAGACCATTTCCCGGGACTAGCACTGAGCAGTTCTTC. Translating gives CASRPFPGTSTEQFF.

This clone was picked up a small number of times. Other DNA variants within this sample encode the same CDR3. The J gene is TRBJ1-6, the V gene TRBV28; TRBD1 might be the D (5 bases). Germline CDR1 and CDR2: MDHEN and SYDVKM. V lost 4 bases, J lost 10 bases, and 11 bases lay in between. The CDR3 spans 13 residues. CDR3 amino acids: CASSSGLGSPLHF. Here the CDR3 DNA reads TGTGCCAGCAGTTCAGGGTTGGGGTCACCCCTCCACTTT.

Only a few counts were recorded for this clone. Other DNA sequences in this specimen translate into the identical CDR3. The CDR3 DNA reads as TGTGCCAGCAGCCCAGGACAGGGGGATTCACCCCTCCACTTT. Translation: CASSPGQGDSPLHF. This chain joins TRBV3-1 (or the pseudogene TRBV3-2) and TRBJ1-6, with 10 bases that match TRBD1. CDR1 is LGHDT and CDR2 is YNNKEL in the germline V gene (reference sequence). There are 14 residues in the CDR3. The ends lost 4 bases at V and 8 bases at J; junction bases unmatched: 2.

This chain links TRBV9 with TRBJ2-6; no definite D call. CDR3 length: 15 residues. Trimming shortened V by 4 bases and J by 0 bases, and 8 bases separated the two germline ends. Germline loops: CDR1 SGDLS, CDR2 YYNGEE. CDR3 region: CASSPYGSGANVLTF. DNA for the CDR3: TGTGCCAGCAGCCCCTACGGCTCTGGGGCCAACGTCCTGACTTTC.

V usage is TRBV11-2 and J usage is TRBJ1-6, with no clear D. CDR1 SGHAT and CDR2 FQNNGV come from the germline V gene. The length of the CDR3 is 15 residues. V dropped 5 bases and J dropped 9 bases, with 17 bases sitting between them. CDR3 sequence (DNA): TGTGCCAGCAGCCCTCGAAGTGGTCGTAGTTCACCCCTCCACTTT. Protein product: CASSPRSGRSSPLHF.

The chain is built from TRBV9 and TRBJ2-2, with a weak D call TRBD2 (6 bases). The V and J ends lost 1 base and 5 bases respectively, with 18 bases between them. The CDR3 contains 17 residues. Per the germline V gene, CDR1 is SGDLS and CDR2 is YYNGEE. The CDR3 is CASSVSPGVRETGELFF. CDR3 in DNA: TGTGCCAGCAGCGTAAGTCCTGGGGTTCGGGAGACCGGGGAGCTGTTTTTT.

This clone has a count of ten or more. As DNA, the CDR3 is TGTGCCAGCACCCTCTCGTACCTACAGGGTAGCTCCTACGAGCAGTACTTC. This encodes CASTLSYLQGSSYEQYF. The chain has TRBV3-1 (or the pseudogene TRBV3-2) and TRBJ2-7, with a possible D match to TRBD1 (6 bases). The CDR3 is 17 amino acids. Trimming pared 7 bases from V and 0 bases from J, leaving 22 bases between. CDR1 and CDR2 (germline): LGHDT, YNNKEL (reference sequence).

The chain carries TRBV20-1 and TRBJ1-2; no reliable D call. Germline V gene data show CDR1 as DFQATT and CDR2 as SNEGSKA (reference sequence). Trimming cost V 7 bases and J 0 bases, with 6 bases left between them. This CDR3 contains 11 residues. CDR3 amino acids: CSGITNYGYTF. In DNA, the CDR3 is TGCAGTGGTATAACTAACTATGGCTACACCTTC.

The V and J genes are TRBV5-1 and TRBJ2-5; 7 nucleotides match TRBD2. The CDR3 loop spans 16 amino acids. The V and J ends lost 5 bases and 0 bases, in that order; junction bases with no gene match: 10. Germline lookup yields CDR1 SGHRS and CDR2 YFSETQ. The CDR3: CASSFSGARDQETQYF. As DNA, the CDR3 is TGCGCCAGCAGTTTCAGCGGGGCGAGGGACCAAGAGACCCAGTACTTC.

The chain links TRBV6-2 or TRBV6-3 to TRBJ2-5; 10 bases are a match to TRBD2. The CDR3 sequence is 14 residues long. Germline CDR1 is MNHEY and CDR2 is SVGEGT. With 6 bases clipped from V and 7 bases from J, the junction kept 8 bases outside the gene matches. The CDR3 DNA sequence: TGTGCCAGCAGCCCCCCCCCTAGCGGGAGGACCCAGTACTTC. Protein sequence: CASSPPPSGRTQYF.

Comment on this clone: Sequence at one end of the junction differs from germline and may be a read error. The gene calls are TRBV3-1 (or the pseudogene TRBV3-2) and TRBJ1-2; TRBD1 matches at 11 bases. The CDR3 sequence is 14 residues long. Germline V gene lookup returns CDR1 LGHDT and CDR2 YNNKEL (reference sequence). The CDR3 DNA follows: TGTGCCAGCAGCTTTAACCGGGACAGGGGGGAAAGTCGCTTC. It encodes CASSFNRDRGESRF.

The chain has TRBV6-5 and TRBJ1-6; 10 nucleotides match TRBD1. The CDR3 consists of 13 residues. V trimming: 9 bases; J trimming: 11 bases; junction bases outside the gene matches: 7. Germline assignment: CDR1 MNHEY and CDR2 SVGAGI. The CDR3 DNA is TGTGCCAGTACAGACAGGGGGCATACACCCCTCCACTTT. Protein: CASTDRGHTPLHF.

The rearrangement links TRBV7-9 to TRBJ1-2; D might be TRBD1 (6 bases). Trimming cost V 6 bases and J 3 bases, with 11 bases left between them. This CDR3 is built from 13 residues. Per the germline V gene, CDR1 is SEHNR and CDR2 is FQNEAQ (reference sequence). CDR3 sequence: CASRPTGYYGYTF. CDR3 nucleotide sequence: TGTGCCAGCAGACCAACAGGGTACTATGGCTACACCTTC.

The V call is TRBV6-5, the J call TRBJ1-4, with 10 positions matching TRBD1. This CDR3 is built from 15 residues. V was pared by 6 bases and J by 8 bases, with 9 bases of the junction left unmatched. Per the germline V gene, CDR1 is MNHEY and CDR2 is SVGAGI. CDR3 sequence: CASSPPGTGVEKLFF. The CDR3 coding sequence is TGTGCCAGCAGCCCCCCCGGGACAGGGGTAGAAAAACTGTTTTTT.

The chain uses TRBV10-3 and TRBJ1-1; D might be TRBD1 (5 bases). Deletions cut 6 bases from V and 7 bases from J, with 12 bases between. Germline CDR1 reads ENHRY; CDR2 reads SYGVKD. CDR3 length: 12 amino acids. The CDR3 region is CAISLDSFEAFF. The CDR3 region has the DNA TGTGCCATCAGCCTTGACAGCTTTGAAGCTTTCTTT.

V is TRBV29-1 and J is TRBJ2-1; no clear D gene. V was pared by 4 bases and J by 1 base, with 8 bases between. CDR1 is SQVTM and CDR2 is ANQGSEA in the germline V gene. This CDR3 region has 13 residues. The CDR3 protein is CSVAPKSYNEQFF. The CDR3 DNA is TGCAGCGTTGCCCCTAAATCCTACAATGAGCAGTTCTTC.

The V and J genes are TRBV7-8 and TRBJ2-7, with TRBD1 matching over 10 bases. CDR1 and CDR2 from the germline V gene are SGHVS and FQNEAQ. Trimming cost V 4 bases and J 2 bases; bases outside gene matches: 5. CDR3 length equals 15 residues. The CDR3 loop reads CASSSPGTGAYEQYF. The DNA for the CDR3 is TGTGCCAGCAGCTCCCCCGGGACAGGGGCCTACGAGCAGTACTTC. Using reference TRBV7-8 and TRBJ2-7 for the parts outside the CDR3, the full variable domain is GAGVSQSPRYKVAKRGQDVALRCDPISGHVSLFWYQQALGQGPEFLTYFQNEAQLDKSGLPSDRFFAERPEGSVSTLKIQRTQQEDSAVYLCASSSPGTGAYEQYFGPGTRLTVT.

The table lists this clone with a few counts. Since a much larger clone is just one base distant, this may be a read error. The V call is TRBV2, the J call TRBJ1-5, with 9 positions matching TRBD1. The trim removed 1 base at V and 4 bases at J, leaving 2 bases unmatched. Germline V gives CDR1 SNHLY, CDR2 FYNNEI. The CDR3 consists of 15 residues. For the CDR3, the DNA is TGTGCCAGCAGTGAAGGGGACAGGGAGAATCAGCCCCAGCATTTT. Residues: CASSEGDRENQPQHF.

This clone was detected a few times. The rearrangement links TRBV18 to TRBJ1-2, with D possibly being TRBD1 (5 bases). Germline CDR1 reads KGHSH; CDR2 reads LQKENI. V lost 2 bases and J lost 1, with 11 bases in between. CDR3 size: 15 residues. CDR3: CASSPISGGNYGYTF. The DNA for the CDR3 is TGTGCCAGCTCACCAATCTCCGGGGGTAACTATGGCTACACCTTC.

The CDR3 DNA is TGTGCCAGCAGTGAATCGGAGCGGGCGGCCGGGGAGCTGTTTTTT. Residues: CASSESERAAGELFF. The chain uses TRBV25-1 and TRBJ2-2; D perhaps matches TRBD2 (6 bases). Looked up from germline, CDR1 is MGHDK and CDR2 is SYGVNS. V was pared by 1 base and J by 6 bases, with 12 bases between. The CDR3 contains 15 residues.